The 5 T cell receptor beta chains below all came from one sample that was sequenced in a study of early T cells in non-severe SARS-CoV-2 infection. MiXCR was run by TCRdb on the 5' RACE reads, yielding one entry per CDR3 protein. The sample carries tens of thousands of distinct CDR3 sequences, more than 12% recorded once. Here the sequenced sample was whole blood, taken at baseline. The receptors were gathered from an adult who was a healthcare worker with PCR-confirmed SARS-CoV-2 infection or an uninfected control (not recorded which).

This clonotype has more than one count but fewer than ten. The rearrangement links TRBV7-9 to TRBJ1-1, with 8 bases lining up with TRBD1. The V gene end was trimmed by 4 bases and the J gene end by 6 bases; junction bases not matched to a gene: 7. Germline V gene lookup returns CDR1 SEHNR and CDR2 FQNEAQ (reference sequence). The CDR3 has 14 residues. The CDR3 loop reads CASSSDRGGAEAFF. The CDR3 DNA reads as TGTGCCAGCAGCTCCGACAGGGGAGGTGCTGAAGCTTTCTTT.

In its sample, this clonotype was seen a few times. The chain recombines TRBV28 with TRBJ2-5; 11 nucleotides align to TRBD2. Germline loops: CDR1 MDHEN, CDR2 SYDVKM. The CDR3 is 16 residues long. The ends lost 4 bases at V and 3 bases at J; junction bases unmatched: 7. The CDR3: CASSSSGTSGEETQYF. CDR3 bases: TGTGCCAGCAGTTCCTCCGGGACTAGCGGAGAAGAGACCCAGTACTTC.

The sample holds a few counts of this clonotype. The chain joins TRBV14 to TRBJ2-7; D call uncertain. The V gene lost 3 bases and the J gene lost 4 bases, with 4 bases spanning the gap. CDR3 length: 11 amino acids. Per the germline V gene, CDR1 is SGHDN and CDR2 is FVKESK. CDR3 nucleotide sequence: TGTGCCAGCAGCCATGCTTACGAGCAGTACTTC. Translating it yields CASSHAYEQYF. Based on the CDR3 plus reference TRBV14 and TRBJ2-7, the full variable domain is EAGVTQFPSHSVIEKGQTVTLRCDPISGHDNLYWYRRVMGKEIKFLLHFVKESKQDESGMPNNRFLAERTGGTYSTLKVQPAELEDSGVYFCASSHAYEQYFGPGTRLTVT.

The table lists this clonotype with many counts. The J gene is TRBJ1-6, the V gene TRBV7-2, with D possibly matching TRBD1 (6 bases). The CDR3 is 14 amino acids. V was cut by 4 bases and J by 7 bases, with 11 bases left in between. Germline CDR1 reads SGHTA; CDR2 reads FQGNSA. Written as DNA, the CDR3 is TGTGCCAGCAGCTCCCGGACAGCCAATTCACCCCTCCACTTT. Its translation is CASSSRTANSPLHF. Supplemented by reference TRBV7-2 and TRBJ1-6, the full variable domain reads GAGVSQSPSNKVTEKGKDVELRCDPISGHTALYWYRQSLGQGLEFLIYFQGNSAPDKSGLPSDRFSAERTGGSVSTLTIQRTQQEDSAVYLCASSSRTANSPLHFGNGTRLTVT.

This clonotype was recorded at least ten times. The rearrangement joins TRBV5-1 to TRBJ2-7, with no clear D. Deletions cut 0 bases from V and 6 bases from J, with 10 bases between. This CDR3 comprises 13 residues. CDR1 is SGHRS, CDR2 YFSETQ, per germline. The CDR3 reads CASSLEGRIEQYF. The CDR3, as DNA: TGCGCCAGCAGCTTGGAGGGTCGGATCGAGCAGTACTTC.